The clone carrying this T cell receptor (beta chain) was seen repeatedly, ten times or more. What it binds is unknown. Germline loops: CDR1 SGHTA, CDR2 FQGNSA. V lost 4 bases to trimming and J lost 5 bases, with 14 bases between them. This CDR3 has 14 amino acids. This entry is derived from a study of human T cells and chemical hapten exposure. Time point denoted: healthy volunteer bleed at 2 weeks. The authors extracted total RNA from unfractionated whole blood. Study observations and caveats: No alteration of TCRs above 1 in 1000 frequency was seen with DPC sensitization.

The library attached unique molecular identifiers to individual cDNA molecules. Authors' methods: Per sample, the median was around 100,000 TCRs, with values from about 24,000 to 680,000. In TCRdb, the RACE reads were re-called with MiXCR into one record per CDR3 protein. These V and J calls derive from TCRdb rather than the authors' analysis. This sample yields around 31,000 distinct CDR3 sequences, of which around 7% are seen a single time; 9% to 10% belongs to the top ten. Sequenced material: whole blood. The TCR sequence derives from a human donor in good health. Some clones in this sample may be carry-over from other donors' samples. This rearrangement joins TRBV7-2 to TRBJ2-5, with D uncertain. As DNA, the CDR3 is TGTGCCAGCAGCTCGACTCGCAACGGGGAGACCCAGTACTTC. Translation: CASSSTRNGETQYF.